One T cell receptor (beta chain) is described in this entry. The antigen is unknown. These data belong to a study of STAT5B mutations in CD4+ large granular lymphocyte leukemia. This was a survey-level run. Per the original data handling: The detection floor for productive clonotype frequency was 2.59 x 10-5. The assay was immunoSEQ multiplex PCR, and TCRdb's table has in-frame clones only and misses some. D and trimming were read from the DNA, whereas the V and J calls and clone size are those reported in that table. The data contain some 38,000 clones, around 72% of them singletons. CDR3 size: 15 residues. Trimming took 4 bases from V and 3 from J, leaving 15 bases between them. CDR1 and CDR2 (germline): LNHDA, SQIVND (reference sequence). The study's findings and limits: Without putative leukemic clones, patient CD4-sorted repertoires remained more clonal than healthy CD4+ repertoires.

Healthy controls were blood donor buffy coats. The TCR sequence derives from a human donor in good health. The chain combines TRBV19 with TRBJ2-5; D is unclear. Input material: CD4+ T cells from blood buffy coats. The chain's CDR3 is CASSTRGLGKETQYF. CDR3 coding DNA: TGTGCCAGTAGTACCCGCGGCCTAGGCAAAGAGACCCAGTACTTC.